This T cell receptor (beta chain) was found in a study of cytomegalovirus exposure and HLA in healthy donors. In the PCR, 60 Vbeta and 13 Jbeta primers were used. Only in-frame clones appear in the TCRdb table, and some are missing; sequencing was by immunoSEQ multiplex PCR. This sample has about 200,000 clones, with around 80% found just once. The source material was PBMCs. The receptor was derived from a male donor in good health and CMV-seronegative.

CDR3 in amino acids: CASTGTGGGYEQYF. CDR3 DNA sequence: TGTGCCAGCACAGGAACAGGGGGCGGGTACGAGCAGTACTTC. The V and J genes are TRBV28 and TRBJ2-7; 9 bases are a match to TRBD1. J lost 4 bases, V lost 7 bases, and 8 bases had no gene match. This CDR3 spans 14 amino acids. CDR1 and CDR2 from the germline V gene are MDHEN and SYDVKM.